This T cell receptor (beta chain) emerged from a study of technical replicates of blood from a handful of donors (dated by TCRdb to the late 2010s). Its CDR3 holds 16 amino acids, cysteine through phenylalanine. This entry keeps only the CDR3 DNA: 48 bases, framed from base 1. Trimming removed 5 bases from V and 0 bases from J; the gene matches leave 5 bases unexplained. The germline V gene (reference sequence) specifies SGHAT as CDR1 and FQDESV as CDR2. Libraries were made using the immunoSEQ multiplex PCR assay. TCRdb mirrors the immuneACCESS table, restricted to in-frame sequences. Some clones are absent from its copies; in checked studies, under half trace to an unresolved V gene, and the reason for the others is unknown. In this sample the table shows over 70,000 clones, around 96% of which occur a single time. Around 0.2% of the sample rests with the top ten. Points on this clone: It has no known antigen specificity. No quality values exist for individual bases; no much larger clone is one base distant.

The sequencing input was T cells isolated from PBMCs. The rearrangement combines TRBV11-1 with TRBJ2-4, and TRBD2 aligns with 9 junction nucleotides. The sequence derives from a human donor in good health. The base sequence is TGTGCCAGCAGCGTTAGCGGGGGCCTAGCCAAAAACATTCAGTACTTC. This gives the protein CASSVSGGLAKNIQYF.